The rows below give T cell receptor beta chains drawn from one sample of a study of OX40 agonist ivuxolimab in advanced cancers. TCRdb keeps only in-frame clones here, not all; method: immunoSEQ multiplex PCR. The table lists over 60,000 clones, approximately 86% of them singletons. Sequencing used CD4+ or CD8+ T cells sorted from blood, obtained in a trial of the OX40 agonist ivuxolimab. All receptors derive from an adult with an advanced solid tumor such as melanoma, head and neck, liver or kidney cancer. Both conserved end residues are part of each CDR3. D genes are given only for firm matches. Clone size appears in some rows only: once, few, many, or a class for an expanded clone.

D gene: NA; clone size: NA; V gene: TRBV19; J gene: TRBJ2-1; CDR3 length: 15; CDR3 protein: CASSIAAGSGNEQFF; CDR3 DNA: TGTGCCAGTAGTATCGCGGCAGGGTCTGGCAATGAGCAGTTCTTC
D gene: TRBD1; clone size: NA; V gene: TRBV7-9; J gene: TRBJ2-5; CDR3 length: 14; CDR3 protein: CASSARTGEETQYF; CDR3 DNA: TGTGCCAGCAGCGCCCGGACAGGGGAAGAGACCCAGTACTTC
D gene: NA; clone size: NA; V gene: TRBV9; J gene: TRBJ2-7; CDR3 length: 14; CDR3 protein: CASSAADSSYEQYF; CDR3 DNA: TGTGCCAGCAGCGCCGCCGACAGCTCCTACGAGCAGTACTTC
D gene: NA; clone size: once; V gene: TRBV5-4; J gene: TRBJ2-3; CDR3 length: 15; CDR3 protein: CASTLAGGPSDTQYF; CDR3 DNA: TGTGCCAGCACCCTTGCAGGGGGGCCCTCAGATACGCAGTATTTT
D gene: NA; clone size: once; V gene: TRBV2; J gene: TRBJ1-2; CDR3 length: 10; CDR3 protein: CASQRVGYTF; CDR3 DNA: TGTGCCAGCCAGCGGGTTGGCTACACCTTC
D gene: NA; clone size: NA; V gene: TRBV7-2; J gene: TRBJ1-1; CDR3 length: 12; CDR3 protein: CASSQLGRGSFF; CDR3 DNA: TGTGCCAGCAGTCAACTCGGGCGGGGGTCTTTCTTT
D gene: NA; clone size: NA; V gene: TRBV27; J gene: TRBJ2-1; CDR3 length: 17; CDR3 protein: CASSLRAVRSSYNEQFF; CDR3 DNA: TGTGCCAGCAGTTTAAGGGCGGTTAGAAGCTCCTACAATGAGCAGTTCTTC
D gene: NA; clone size: NA; V gene: TRBV4-3; J gene: TRBJ1-1; CDR3 length: 14; CDR3 protein: CASSPVGHATEAFF; CDR3 DNA: TGCGCCAGCAGCCCGGTGGGCCATGCAACTGAAGCTTTCTTT
D gene: NA; clone size: NA; V gene: TRBV5-1; J gene: TRBJ1-2; CDR3 length: 11; CDR3 protein: CASGGNYGYTF; CDR3 DNA: TGCGCCAGCGGGGGGAATTATGGCTACACCTTC
D gene: NA; clone size: NA; V gene: TRBV7-2; J gene: TRBJ2-1; CDR3 length: 16; CDR3 protein: CASSFLSGASYNEQFF; CDR3 DNA: TGTGCCAGCAGCTTCTTGTCAGGGGCATCCTACAATGAGCAGTTCTTC
D gene: NA; clone size: NA; V gene: TRBV7-2; J gene: TRBJ1-5; CDR3 length: 16; CDR3 protein: CASSYRATTGNQPQHF; CDR3 DNA: TGTGCCAGCAGCTATAGGGCGACTACGGGCAATCAGCCCCAGCATTTT
D gene: NA; clone size: NA; V gene: TRBV6-1; J gene: TRBJ1-6; CDR3 length: 16; CDR3 protein: CASSVTASSYNSPLHF; CDR3 DNA: TGTGCCAGCAGTGTAACAGCCAGCTCCTATAATTCACCCCTCCACTTT
D gene: TRBD1; clone size: NA; V gene: TRBV6-1; J gene: TRBJ2-7; CDR3 length: 14; CDR3 protein: CASSEMDRGYEQYF; CDR3 DNA: TGTGCCAGCAGTGAAATGGACAGGGGCTACGAGCAGTACTTC
D gene: TRBD2; clone size: NA; V gene: TRBV6-1; J gene: TRBJ2-1; CDR3 length: 14; CDR3 protein: CASRRELSYNEQFF; CDR3 DNA: TGTGCCAGCAGGCGGGAGTTATCCTACAATGAGCAGTTCTTC
D gene: TRBD2; clone size: NA; V gene: TRBV7-3; J gene: TRBJ2-1; CDR3 length: 18; CDR3 protein: CASSPRGSGRPTNNEQFF; CDR3 DNA: TGTGCCAGCAGCCCCCGGGGTAGCGGGAGGCCTACTAACAATGAGCAGTTCTTC
D gene: NA; clone size: NA; V gene: TRBV10-1; J gene: TRBJ2-1; CDR3 length: 16; CDR3 protein: CASSEVSGSSYNEQFF; CDR3 DNA: TGCGCCAGCAGTGAAGTTTCGGGGAGCTCCTACAATGAGCAGTTCTTC
D gene: NA; clone size: few; V gene: TRBV15; J gene: TRBJ2-2; CDR3 length: 15; CDR3 protein: CATSSRGDYTGELFF; CDR3 DNA: TGTGCCACCAGCTCCCGAGGAGACTACACCGGGGAGCTGTTTTTT
D gene: NA; clone size: NA; V gene: TRBV7-9; J gene: TRBJ2-7; CDR3 length: 13; CDR3 protein: CASSSLGGNEQYF; CDR3 DNA: TGTGCCAGCAGCTCCCTGGGGGGTAACGAGCAGTACTTC
D gene: NA; clone size: NA; V gene: TRBV5-4; J gene: TRBJ1-1; CDR3 length: 13; CDR3 protein: CASSPTFDTEAFF; CDR3 DNA: TGTGCCAGCAGCCCGACATTCGACACTGAAGCTTTCTTT
D gene: TRBD1; clone size: NA; V gene: TRBV11-1; J gene: TRBJ1-1; CDR3 length: 15; CDR3 protein: CASSRRQGDYTEAFF; CDR3 DNA: TGTGCCAGCAGCCGAAGACAGGGGGACTACACTGAAGCTTTCTTT
D gene: TRBD1; clone size: few; V gene: TRBV7-2; J gene: TRBJ1-5; CDR3 length: 15; CDR3 protein: CASSLGQGAFQPQHF; CDR3 DNA: TGTGCCAGCAGCTTAGGACAGGGGGCTTTTCAGCCCCAGCATTTT
D gene: TRBD1; clone size: once; V gene: TRBV6-5; J gene: TRBJ2-7; CDR3 length: 14; CDR3 protein: CASSFGTGGREQYF; CDR3 DNA: TGTGCCAGCAGTTTCGGGACAGGGGGCCGCGAGCAGTACTTC
D gene: NA; clone size: NA; V gene: TRBV4-3; J gene: TRBJ2-3; CDR3 length: 14; CDR3 protein: CASSQEFGGATQYF; CDR3 DNA: TGCGCCAGCAGCCAAGAATTCGGGGGAGCTACGCAGTATTTT
D gene: NA; clone size: many; V gene: TRBV6-1; J gene: TRBJ1-2; CDR3 length: 15; CDR3 protein: CASSEGQGTIRGYTF; CDR3 DNA: TGTGCCAGCAGTGAAGGGCAGGGGACCATTAGGGGCTACACCTTC
D gene: NA; clone size: NA; V gene: TRBV6-6; J gene: TRBJ1-6; CDR3 length: 15; CDR3 protein: CASSYSRTADSPLHF; CDR3 DNA: TGTGCCAGCAGTTACTCTAGGACGGCCGATTCACCCCTCCACTTT
D gene: NA; clone size: NA; V gene: TRBV7-7; J gene: TRBJ2-1; CDR3 length: 13; CDR3 protein: CASSFARDGEQFF; CDR3 DNA: TGTGCTAGCAGCTTTGCCCGTGACGGTGAGCAGTTCTTC
D gene: NA; clone size: NA; V gene: TRBV10-3; J gene: TRBJ2-7; CDR3 length: 15; CDR3 protein: CAIGAAQTSSYEQYF; CDR3 DNA: TGTGCCATCGGGGCGGCCCAAACGAGCTCCTACGAGCAGTACTTC
D gene: TRBD2; clone size: NA; V gene: TRBV11-2; J gene: TRBJ2-1; CDR3 length: 17; CDR3 protein: CASISFQGLAGENEQFF; CDR3 DNA: TGTGCCAGCATTTCATTTCAGGGACTAGCGGGAGAAAATGAGCAGTTCTTC
D gene: TRBD2; clone size: NA; V gene: TRBV2; J gene: TRBJ2-2; CDR3 length: 16; CDR3 protein: CASSEATGGTTGELFF; CDR3 DNA: TGTGCCAGCAGTGAAGCGACGGGAGGGACCACCGGGGAGCTGTTTTTT
D gene: NA; clone size: NA; V gene: TRBV5-1; J gene: TRBJ1-1; CDR3 length: 14; CDR3 protein: CASSWFAGNTEAFF; CDR3 DNA: TGCGCCAGCAGCTGGTTTGCAGGGAACACTGAAGCTTTCTTT
D gene: NA; clone size: NA; V gene: TRBV5-4; J gene: TRBJ2-5; CDR3 length: 14; CDR3 protein: CASSLGRGGETQYF; CDR3 DNA: TGTGCCAGCAGCTTGGGACGTGGAGGAGAGACCCAGTACTTC
D gene: NA; clone size: NA; V gene: TRBV7-3; J gene: TRBJ1-6; CDR3 length: 14; CDR3 protein: CASSLTAQNSPLHF; CDR3 DNA: TGTGCCAGCAGCTTAACGGCCCAGAATTCACCCCTCCACTTT
D gene: NA; clone size: NA; V gene: TRBV5-6; J gene: TRBJ1-5; CDR3 length: 13; CDR3 protein: CASSASGNQPQHF; CDR3 DNA: TGTGCCAGCAGCGCAAGCGGCAATCAGCCCCAGCATTTT
D gene: TRBD1; clone size: NA; V gene: TRBV6-6; J gene: TRBJ1-1; CDR3 length: 15; CDR3 protein: CASSYTGQGMSEAFF; CDR3 DNA: TGTGCCAGCAGTTACACTGGACAGGGGATGTCTGAAGCTTTCTTT
D gene: TRBD2; clone size: NA; V gene: TRBV5-1; J gene: TRBJ2-5; CDR3 length: 18; CDR3 protein: CASSLDASGGARGETQYF; CDR3 DNA: TGCGCCAGCAGCTTGGATGCTAGCGGGGGGGCTAGGGGAGAGACCCAGTACTTC
D gene: NA; clone size: NA; V gene: TRBV9; J gene: TRBJ2-3; CDR3 length: 16; CDR3 protein: CASSVAADSRTDTQYF; CDR3 DNA: TGTGCCAGCAGCGTAGCTGCAGATTCGCGCACAGATACGCAGTATTTT
D gene: NA; clone size: NA; V gene: TRBV28; J gene: TRBJ2-4; CDR3 length: 17; CDR3 protein: CASSLPPVGGTKNIQYF; CDR3 DNA: TGTGCCAGCAGCCTACCACCCGTTGGGGGAACCAAAAACATTCAGTACTTC
D gene: NA; clone size: NA; V gene: TRBV7-2; J gene: TRBJ1-6; CDR3 length: 16; CDR3 protein: CASSLFLRHNNSPLHF; CDR3 DNA: TGTGCCAGCAGCTTATTCCTGCGGCATAACAATTCACCCCTCCACTTT
D gene: NA; clone size: NA; V gene: TRBV5-1; J gene: TRBJ2-1; CDR3 length: 15; CDR3 protein: CASSSGQAQYNEQFF; CDR3 DNA: TGCGCCAGCAGCTCAGGCCAGGCGCAATACAATGAGCAGTTCTTC
D gene: NA; clone size: NA; V gene: TRBV6-1; J gene: TRBJ1-5; CDR3 length: 14; CDR3 protein: CASSFADSNQPQHF; CDR3 DNA: TGTGCCAGCAGTTTCGCCGATAGCAATCAGCCCCAGCATTTT
D gene: TRBD1; clone size: few; V gene: TRBV7-2; J gene: TRBJ1-4; CDR3 length: 14; CDR3 protein: CASKSGQGAEKLFF; CDR3 DNA: TGTGCCAGCAAGTCCGGACAGGGGGCTGAAAAACTGTTTTTT
D gene: TRBD2; clone size: NA; V gene: TRBV7-9; J gene: TRBJ2-2; CDR3 length: 17; CDR3 protein: CASSLTGTSGYTGELFF; CDR3 DNA: TGTGCCAGCAGCTTAACGGGGACTAGCGGATACACCGGGGAGCTGTTTTTT
D gene: TRBD2; clone size: NA; V gene: TRBV7-9; J gene: TRBJ2-7; CDR3 length: 14; CDR3 protein: CASSFGLAPRGQYF; CDR3 DNA: TGTGCCAGCAGCTTCGGACTAGCCCCCCGAGGGCAGTACTTC
D gene: NA; clone size: few; V gene: TRBV5-4; J gene: TRBJ1-2; CDR3 length: 17; CDR3 protein: CASSLAFTGLANYGYTF; CDR3 DNA: TGTGCCAGCAGCTTGGCTTTTACAGGGCTAGCTAACTATGGCTACACCTTC
D gene: NA; clone size: NA; V gene: TRBV19; J gene: TRBJ2-5; CDR3 length: 13; CDR3 protein: CASSMNSEETQYF; CDR3 DNA: TGTGCCAGTAGTATGAACAGCGAAGAGACCCAGTACTTC
D gene: NA; clone size: NA; V gene: TRBV5-1; J gene: TRBJ1-2; CDR3 length: 18; CDR3 protein: CASSLVPDGTSGAYGYTF; CDR3 DNA: TGCGCCAGCAGCTTAGTACCGGACGGGACCTCCGGGGCTTATGGCTACACCTTC
D gene: TRBD1; clone size: NA; V gene: TRBV6-1; J gene: TRBJ2-3; CDR3 length: 15; CDR3 protein: CASREPGQGTDTQYF; CDR3 DNA: TGTGCCAGCAGGGAGCCGGGACAGGGAACAGATACGCAGTATTTT